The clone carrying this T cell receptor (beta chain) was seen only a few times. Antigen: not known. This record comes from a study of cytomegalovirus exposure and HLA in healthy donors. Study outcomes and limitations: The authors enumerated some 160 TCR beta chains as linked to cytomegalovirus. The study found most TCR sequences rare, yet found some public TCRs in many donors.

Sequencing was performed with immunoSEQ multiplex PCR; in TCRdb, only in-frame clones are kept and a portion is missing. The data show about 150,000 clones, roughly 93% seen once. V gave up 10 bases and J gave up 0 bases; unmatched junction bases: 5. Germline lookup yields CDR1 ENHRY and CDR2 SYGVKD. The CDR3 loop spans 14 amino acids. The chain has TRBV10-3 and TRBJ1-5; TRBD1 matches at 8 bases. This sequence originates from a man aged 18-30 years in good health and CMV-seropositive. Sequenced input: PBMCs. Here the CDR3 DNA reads TGTGCCAGTTCGACAGGGGATAGCAATCAGCCCCAGCATTTT. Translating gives CASSTGDSNQPQHF.